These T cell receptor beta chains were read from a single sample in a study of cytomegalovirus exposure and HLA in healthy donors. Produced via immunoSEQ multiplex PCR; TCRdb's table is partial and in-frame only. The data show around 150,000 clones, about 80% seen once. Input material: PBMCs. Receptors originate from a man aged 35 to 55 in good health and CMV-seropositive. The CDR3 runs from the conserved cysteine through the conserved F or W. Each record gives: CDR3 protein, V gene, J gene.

CASSPSLAVSYEQYF,TRBV7-6,TRBJ2-7
CAIGGLSGRVHEQYF,TRBV10-3,.
CASSLAGDTGELFF,TRBV7-6,TRBJ2-2
CSSSLTGGASQPQHF,TRBV7-9,TRBJ1-5
CASSLAGRDINEQYF,TRBV5-4,TRBJ2-7
CASSFLGQALYNSPLHF,TRBV11-2,TRBJ1-6
CARDRRGSNQPQHF,TRBV28,TRBJ1-5
CASSNRDRGWATQYF,TRBV21-1,TRBJ2-3
CASRTGTNYGYTF,TRBV6-5,TRBJ1-2
CASSPRTGGSGANVLTF,TRBV18,TRBJ2-6
CASSLDLFAVDYGYTF,TRBV5-1,TRBJ1-2
CASSAWTGTEKLFF,TRBV7-9,TRBJ1-4
CASSEAGATRDYGYTF,TRBV6-1,TRBJ1-2
CASSSGPSYEQYF,TRBV6-5,TRBJ2-7
CASSEQGAGDTQYF,TRBV2,TRBJ2-3
CASSGSFGALETQYF,TRBV11-2,TRBJ2-5
CASSSANVAKNIQYF,TRBV19,TRBJ2-4
CASRSSGTPSYEQYF,TRBV7-6,TRBJ2-7
CSVVPRSVSGNTIYF,TRBV29-1,TRBJ1-3
CAWSVQLAGGEQFF,TRBV30,TRBJ2-1
CASSLPGTGANEQYF,TRBV7-9,TRBJ2-7
CASLMTGFSYGYTF,TRBV19,TRBJ1-2
CATSSHDRDRGTEAFF,TRBV15,TRBJ1-1
CASSDPGHPLGYTF,TRBV5-1,TRBJ1-2
CASRPDRDRGSYNEQFF,TRBV19,TRBJ2-1
CASSVAMGQGSDEQFF,TRBV9,TRBJ2-1
CASTEDRDRYGYTF,TRBV2,TRBJ1-2
CASSEQGGNQPQHF,TRBV10-2,TRBJ1-5
CASSLAGYEQYF,TRBV11-2,TRBJ2-7
CASNRGRGLGTEAFF,TRBV27,TRBJ1-1
CASSLALAGELGEQYF,TRBV5-1,TRBJ2-7
CASSSGTGMDYGYTF,TRBV7-9,TRBJ1-2
CSGYGGGAFF,TRBV29-1,TRBJ1-1
CASSLTGQHNEKLFF,TRBV7-9,TRBJ1-4
CASSLGTGGDTQYF,TRBV5-6,TRBJ2-3
CASSYRQGVDYEQYF,TRBV7-2,TRBJ2-7
CASSPRWAAGTGELFF,TRBV4-2,TRBJ2-2
CASSLAGRQETQYF,TRBV5-1,TRBJ2-5
CASRPGTGNNQPQHF,TRBV7-8,TRBJ1-5
CASSPSTGPIDWEQYF,TRBV27,TRBJ2-7
CASRIFSGSDEQYF,TRBV7-9,TRBJ2-7
CASSFGRDGYTF,TRBV5-4,TRBJ1-2
CASSLYFVTGPGAEAFF,TRBV11-2,TRBJ1-1
CAWRGTYNEKLFF,TRBV30,TRBJ1-4
CASSIRGVTSYEQYF,TRBV19,TRBJ2-7
CASSKYDRRETQYF,TRBV21-1,TRBJ2-5
CASSTSGGVYGYTF,TRBV19,TRBJ1-2
CASSDHSGANVLTF,TRBV10-1,TRBJ2-6
CASSQRGGYTEAFF,TRBV7-2,TRBJ1-1
CASSSRQPSPLHF,TRBV19,TRBJ1-6
CASSRQGRETQYF,TRBV19,TRBJ2-5
CASSLESDLNTGELFF,TRBV5-1,TRBJ2-2
CAWSGGTNYEQYF,TRBV30,TRBJ2-7
CASNRDRGGTDTQYF,TRBV18,TRBJ2-3
CASSQVQNYGYTF,TRBV14,TRBJ1-2
CASSQAGGIYEQYF,TRBV5-4,TRBJ2-7
CASSPTGGSYEQYF,TRBV18,TRBJ2-7
CASSYLVGGGGGYTF,TRBV7-2,TRBJ1-2
CASSRTTLSSYNEQFF,TRBV2,TRBJ2-1